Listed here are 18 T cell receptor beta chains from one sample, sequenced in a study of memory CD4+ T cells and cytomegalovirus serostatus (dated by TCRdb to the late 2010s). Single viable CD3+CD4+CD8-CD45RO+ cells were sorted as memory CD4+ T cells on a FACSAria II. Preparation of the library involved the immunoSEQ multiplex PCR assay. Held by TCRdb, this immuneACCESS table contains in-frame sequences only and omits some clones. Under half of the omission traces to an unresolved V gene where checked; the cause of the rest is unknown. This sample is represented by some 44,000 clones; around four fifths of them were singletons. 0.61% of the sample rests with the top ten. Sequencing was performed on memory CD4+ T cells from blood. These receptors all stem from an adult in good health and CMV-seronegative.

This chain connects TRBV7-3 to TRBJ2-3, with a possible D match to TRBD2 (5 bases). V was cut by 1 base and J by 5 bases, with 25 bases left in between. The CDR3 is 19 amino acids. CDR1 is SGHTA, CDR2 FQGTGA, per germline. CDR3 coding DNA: TGTGCCAGCAGCTTAAACCCCCCCGGAGGTGGTAGGGTAGGAGATACGCAGTATTTT. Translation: CASSLNPPGGGRVGDTQYF.

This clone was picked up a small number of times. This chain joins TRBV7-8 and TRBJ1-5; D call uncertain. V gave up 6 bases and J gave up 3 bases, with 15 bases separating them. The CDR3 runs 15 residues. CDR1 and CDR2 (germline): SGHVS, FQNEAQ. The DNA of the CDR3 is TGTGCCAGCAGACTAGGAGGCAGTAACAATCAGCCCCAGCATTTT. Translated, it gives CASRLGGSNNQPQHF.

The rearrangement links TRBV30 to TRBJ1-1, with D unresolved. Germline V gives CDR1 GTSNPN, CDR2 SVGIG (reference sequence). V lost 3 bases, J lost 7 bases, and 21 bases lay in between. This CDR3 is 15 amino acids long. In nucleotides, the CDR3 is TGTGCCTGGAGGGCTGCCGGGTTCACCGGTGATGAAGCTTTCTTT. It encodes CAWRAAGFTGDEAFF.

This chain's CDR3 is CASSPWRATEAFF. The CDR3 DNA reads as TGTGCCAGCTCACCCTGGAGGGCCACTGAAGCTTTCTTT. This chain joins TRBV18 and TRBJ1-1; unclear D gene. V was trimmed by 3 bases and J by 4 bases, leaving 9 bases between them. This CDR3 region has 13 residues. Germline V gene sequence: CDR1 KGHSH, CDR2 LQKENI. The full variable domain, completed using reference TRBV18 and TRBJ1-1, is NAGVMQNPRHLVRRRGQEARLRCSPMKGHSHVYWYRQLPEEGLKFMVYLQKENIIDESGMPKERFSAEFPKEGPSILRIQQVVRGDSAAYFCASSPWRATEAFFGQGTRLTVV.

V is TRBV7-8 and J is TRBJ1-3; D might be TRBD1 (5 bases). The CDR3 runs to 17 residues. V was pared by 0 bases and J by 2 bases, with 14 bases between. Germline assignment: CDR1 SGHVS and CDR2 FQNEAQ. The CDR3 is CASSLAKSAGAGNTIYF. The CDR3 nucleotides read TGTGCCAGCAGCTTAGCCAAAAGTGCGGGGGCTGGAAACACCATATATTTT.

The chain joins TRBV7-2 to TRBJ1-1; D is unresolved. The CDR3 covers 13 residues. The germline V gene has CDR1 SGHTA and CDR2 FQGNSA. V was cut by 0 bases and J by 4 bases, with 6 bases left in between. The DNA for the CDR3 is TGTGCCAGCAGCTTAGCACGTACCACTGAAGCTTTCTTT. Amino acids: CASSLARTTEAFF.

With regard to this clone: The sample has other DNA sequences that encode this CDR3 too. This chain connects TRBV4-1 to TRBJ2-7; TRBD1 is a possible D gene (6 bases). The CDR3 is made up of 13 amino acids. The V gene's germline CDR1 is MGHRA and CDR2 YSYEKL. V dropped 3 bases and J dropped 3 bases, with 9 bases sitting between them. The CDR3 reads CASSQQQGYEQYF. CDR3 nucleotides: TGCGCCAGCAGCCAGCAACAGGGCTACGAGCAGTACTTC.

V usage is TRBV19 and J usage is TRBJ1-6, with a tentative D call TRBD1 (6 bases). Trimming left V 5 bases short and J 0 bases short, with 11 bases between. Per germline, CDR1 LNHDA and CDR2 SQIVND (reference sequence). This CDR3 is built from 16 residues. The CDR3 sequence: CASSFGQNSYNSPLHF. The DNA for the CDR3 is TGTGCCAGTAGTTTTGGACAGAACTCCTATAATTCACCCCTCCACTTT.

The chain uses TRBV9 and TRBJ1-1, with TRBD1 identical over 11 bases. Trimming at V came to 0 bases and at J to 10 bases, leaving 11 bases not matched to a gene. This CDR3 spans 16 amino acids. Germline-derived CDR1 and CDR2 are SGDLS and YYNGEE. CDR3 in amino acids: CASSVGGTGGSKGAFF. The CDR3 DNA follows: TGTGCCAGCAGCGTAGGTGGGACAGGGGGTAGTAAAGGAGCTTTCTTT.

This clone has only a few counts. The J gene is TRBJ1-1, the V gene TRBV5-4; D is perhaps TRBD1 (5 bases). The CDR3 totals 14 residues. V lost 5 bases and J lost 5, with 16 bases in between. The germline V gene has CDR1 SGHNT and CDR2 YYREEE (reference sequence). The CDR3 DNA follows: TGTGCCAGCAGTCGGGGGGAGGGGTATACTGAAGCTTTCTTT. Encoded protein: CASSRGEGYTEAFF.

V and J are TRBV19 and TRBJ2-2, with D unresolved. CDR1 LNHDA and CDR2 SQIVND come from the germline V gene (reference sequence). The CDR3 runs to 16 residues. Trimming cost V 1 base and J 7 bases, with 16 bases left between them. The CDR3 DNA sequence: TGTGCCAGTAGTATAGGAGCAGGTCTGCCCGGCGGGGAGCTGTTTTTT. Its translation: CASSIGAGLPGGELFF.

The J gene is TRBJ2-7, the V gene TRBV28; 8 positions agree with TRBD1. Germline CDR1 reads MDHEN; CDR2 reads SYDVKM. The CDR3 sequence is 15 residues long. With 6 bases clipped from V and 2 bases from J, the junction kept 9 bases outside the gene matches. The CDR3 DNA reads TGTGCCAGCAGCAAGGACAGGGTAAATCCCTACGAGCAGTACTTC. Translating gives CASSKDRVNPYEQYF.

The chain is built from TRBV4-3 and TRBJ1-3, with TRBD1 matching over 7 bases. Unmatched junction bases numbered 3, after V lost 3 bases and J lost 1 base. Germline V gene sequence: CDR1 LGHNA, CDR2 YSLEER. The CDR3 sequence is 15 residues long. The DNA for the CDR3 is TGCGCCAGCAGCCAGGGACAGAATTCTGGAAACACCATATATTTT. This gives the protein CASSQGQNSGNTIYF.

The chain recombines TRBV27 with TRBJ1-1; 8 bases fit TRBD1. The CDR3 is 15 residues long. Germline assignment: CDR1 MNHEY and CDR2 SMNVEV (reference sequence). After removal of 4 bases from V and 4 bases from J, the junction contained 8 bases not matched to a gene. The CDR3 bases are TGTGCCAGCAGTTCCAGGGGGCGACGGGTCACTGAAGCTTTCTTT. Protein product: CASSSRGRRVTEAFF.

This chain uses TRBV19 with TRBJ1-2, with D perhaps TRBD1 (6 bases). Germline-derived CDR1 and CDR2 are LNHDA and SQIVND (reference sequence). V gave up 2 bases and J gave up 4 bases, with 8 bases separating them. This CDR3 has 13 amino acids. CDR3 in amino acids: CASSITGTYGYTF. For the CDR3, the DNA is TGTGCCAGTAGTATAACAGGGACCTATGGCTACACCTTC.

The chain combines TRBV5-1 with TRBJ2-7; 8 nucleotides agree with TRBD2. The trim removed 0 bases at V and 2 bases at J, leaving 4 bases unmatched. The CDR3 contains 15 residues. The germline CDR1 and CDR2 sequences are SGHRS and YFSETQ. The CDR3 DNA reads TGCGCCAGCAGCTTGGCGATAGCGGGGACCTACGAGCAGTACTTC. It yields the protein CASSLAIAGTYEQYF.

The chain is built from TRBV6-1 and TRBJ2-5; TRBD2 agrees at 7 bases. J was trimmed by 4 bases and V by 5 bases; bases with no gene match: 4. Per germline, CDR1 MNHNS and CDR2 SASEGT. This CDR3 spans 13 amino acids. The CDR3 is CASSLSSGETQYF. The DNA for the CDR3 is TGTGCCAGCAGTTTGTCTAGCGGAGAGACCCAGTACTTC.

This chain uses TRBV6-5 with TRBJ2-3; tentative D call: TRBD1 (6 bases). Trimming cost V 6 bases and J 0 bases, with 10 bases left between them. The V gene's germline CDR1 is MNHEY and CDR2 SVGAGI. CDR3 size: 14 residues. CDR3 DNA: TGTGCCAGCAGGGACAGTACTAGCACAGATACGCAGTATTTT. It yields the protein CASRDSTSTDTQYF.